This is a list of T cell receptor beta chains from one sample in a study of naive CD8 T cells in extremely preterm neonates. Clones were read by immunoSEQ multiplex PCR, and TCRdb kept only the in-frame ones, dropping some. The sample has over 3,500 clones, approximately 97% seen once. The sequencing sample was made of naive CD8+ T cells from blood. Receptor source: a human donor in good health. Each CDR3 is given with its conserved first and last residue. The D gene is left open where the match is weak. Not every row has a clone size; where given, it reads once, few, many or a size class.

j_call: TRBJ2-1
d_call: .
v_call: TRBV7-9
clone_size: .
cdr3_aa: CASREGSINEQFF
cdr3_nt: TGTGCCAGCAGGGAGGGTTCCATCAATGAGCAGTTCTTC

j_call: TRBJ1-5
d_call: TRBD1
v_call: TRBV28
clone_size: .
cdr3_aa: CASSLQDRDQPQHF
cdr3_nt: TGTGCCAGCAGTTTACAGGACAGGGATCAGCCCCAGCATTTT

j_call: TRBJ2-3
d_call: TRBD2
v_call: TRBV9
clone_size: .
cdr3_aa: CASSTYRSGGTDTQYF
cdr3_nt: TGTGCCAGCAGCACCTATAGGAGCGGGGGAACAGATACGCAGTATTTT

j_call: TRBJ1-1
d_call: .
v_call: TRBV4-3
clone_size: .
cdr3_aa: CASSQARTSRREAFF
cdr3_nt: TGCGCCAGCAGCCAAGCACGGACCTCCCGGAGGGAAGCTTTCTTT

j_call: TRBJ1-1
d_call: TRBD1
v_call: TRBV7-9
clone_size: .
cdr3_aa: CASSGGQGENTEAFF
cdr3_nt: TGTGCCAGCAGCGGAGGACAGGGGGAGAACACTGAAGCTTTCTTT

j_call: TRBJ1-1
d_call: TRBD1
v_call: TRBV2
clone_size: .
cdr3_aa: CASKQGLGTEAFF
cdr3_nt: TGTGCCAGCAAACAGGGGTTAGGCACTGAAGCTTTCTTT

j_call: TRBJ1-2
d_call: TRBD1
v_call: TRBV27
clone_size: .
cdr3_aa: CASRTGFYGYTF
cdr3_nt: TGTGCCAGCCGGACAGGGTTCTATGGCTACACCTTC

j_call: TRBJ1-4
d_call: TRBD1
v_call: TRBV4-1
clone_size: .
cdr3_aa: CASSHPGGGKLFF
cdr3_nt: TGCGCCAGCAGCCACCCAGGGGGCGGGAAACTGTTTTTT

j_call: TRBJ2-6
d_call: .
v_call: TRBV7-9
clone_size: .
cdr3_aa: CASSLGISGANVLTF
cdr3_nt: TGTGCCAGCAGCCTCGGGATCTCTGGGGCCAACGTCCTGACTTTC

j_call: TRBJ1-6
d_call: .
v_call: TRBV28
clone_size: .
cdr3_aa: CASSFPSEGDSPLHF
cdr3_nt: TGTGCCAGCAGTTTCCCCTCGGAAGGAGATTCACCCCTCCACTTT

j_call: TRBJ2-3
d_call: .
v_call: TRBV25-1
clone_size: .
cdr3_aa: CASSELYTDTQYF
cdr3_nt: TGTGCCAGCAGTGAATTATATACAGATACGCAGTATTTT

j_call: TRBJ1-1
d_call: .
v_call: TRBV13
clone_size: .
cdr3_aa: CASSRGGESGTEAFF
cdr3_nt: TGTGCCAGCAGCCGAGGGGGGGAATCGGGGACTGAAGCTTTCTTT

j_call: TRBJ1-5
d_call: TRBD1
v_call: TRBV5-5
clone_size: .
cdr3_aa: CASSGQGGNQPQHF
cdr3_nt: TGTGCCAGCAGTGGACAGGGGGGTAATCAGCCCCAGCATTTT

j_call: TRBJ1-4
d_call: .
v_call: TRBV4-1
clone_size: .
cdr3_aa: CASSQAPNDEKLFF
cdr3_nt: TGCGCCAGCAGCCAAGCCCCTAACGATGAAAAACTGTTTTTT

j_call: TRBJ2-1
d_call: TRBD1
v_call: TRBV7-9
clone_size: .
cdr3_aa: CASSRDRGFYNEQFF
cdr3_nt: TGTGCCAGCAGTCGCGACAGGGGATTCTACAATGAGCAGTTCTTC

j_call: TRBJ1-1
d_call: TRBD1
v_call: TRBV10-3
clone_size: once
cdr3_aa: CALRDRENTEAFF
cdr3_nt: TGTGCCCTACGGGACAGGGAGAACACTGAAGCTTTCTTT

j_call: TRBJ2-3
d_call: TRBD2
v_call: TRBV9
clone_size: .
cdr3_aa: CASSVGGGFTDTQYF
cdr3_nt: TGTGCCAGCAGCGTAGGCGGGGGGTTCACAGATACGCAGTATTTT

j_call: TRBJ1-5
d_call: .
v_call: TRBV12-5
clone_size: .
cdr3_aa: CASGTQGGQPQHF
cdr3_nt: TGTGCTAGTGGGACTCAGGGAGGCCAGCCCCAGCATTTT

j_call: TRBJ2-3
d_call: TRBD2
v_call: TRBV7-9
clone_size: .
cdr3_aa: CASSYGTSGGTDTQYF
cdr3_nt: TGTGCCAGCAGCTACGGGACTAGCGGGGGCACAGATACGCAGTATTTT

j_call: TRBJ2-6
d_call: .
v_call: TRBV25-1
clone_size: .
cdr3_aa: CASSRRPTGQSRANVLTF
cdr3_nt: TGTGCCAGCAGTCGTCGACCAACTGGACAAAGTCGGGCCAACGTCCTGACTTTC

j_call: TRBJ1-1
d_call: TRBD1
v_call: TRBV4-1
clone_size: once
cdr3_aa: CASSRDRLNTEAFF
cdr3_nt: TGCGCCAGCAGCCGGGACAGATTGAACACTGAAGCTTTCTTT

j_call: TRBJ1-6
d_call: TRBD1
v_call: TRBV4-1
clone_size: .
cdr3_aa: CASSQDPDRGNSPLHF
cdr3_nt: TGCGCCAGCAGCCAAGATCCGGACAGGGGGAATTCACCCCTCCACTTT

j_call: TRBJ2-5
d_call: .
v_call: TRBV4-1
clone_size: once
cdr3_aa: CASSQDQDYSYQETQYF
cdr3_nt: TGCGCCAGCAGCCAAGATCAGGACTACTCATACCAAGAGACCCAGTACTTC

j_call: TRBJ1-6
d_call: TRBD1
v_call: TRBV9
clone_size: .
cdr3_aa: CASSVGDSFSPLHF
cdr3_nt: TGTGCCAGCAGCGTAGGGGACAGCTTTTCACCCCTCCACTTT

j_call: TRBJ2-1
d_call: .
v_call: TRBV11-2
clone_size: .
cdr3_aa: CASSVGTEQFF
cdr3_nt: TGTGCCAGCAGCGTCGGGACAGAGCAGTTCTTC

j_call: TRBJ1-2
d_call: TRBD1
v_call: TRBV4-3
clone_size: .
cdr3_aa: CASSQSRDRVSGYTF
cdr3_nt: TGCGCCAGCAGCCAAAGCCGGGACAGGGTATCTGGCTACACCTTC

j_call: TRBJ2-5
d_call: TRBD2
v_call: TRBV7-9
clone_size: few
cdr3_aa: CASSPGPTSGGPHQETQYF
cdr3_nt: TGTGCCAGCAGCCCGGGCCCTACTAGCGGGGGTCCCCACCAAGAGACCCAGTACTTC

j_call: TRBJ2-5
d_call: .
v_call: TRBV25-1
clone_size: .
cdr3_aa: CASSWRGQETQYF
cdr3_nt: TGTGCCAGCAGTTGGAGGGGTCAAGAGACCCAGTACTTC

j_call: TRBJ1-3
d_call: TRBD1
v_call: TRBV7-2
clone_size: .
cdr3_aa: CASSLAQGSGNTIYF
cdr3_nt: TGTGCCAGCAGCTTAGCACAGGGGTCTGGAAACACCATATATTTT

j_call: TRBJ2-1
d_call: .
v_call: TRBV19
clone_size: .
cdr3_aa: CASSSRRGSYNEQFF
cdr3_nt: TGTGCCAGTAGCTCTCGGAGGGGTTCCTACAATGAGCAGTTCTTC

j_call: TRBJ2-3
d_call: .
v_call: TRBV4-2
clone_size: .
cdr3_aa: CASSQDVLTDTQYF
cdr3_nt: TGTGCCAGCAGCCAAGATGTGTTAACAGATACGCAGTATTTT

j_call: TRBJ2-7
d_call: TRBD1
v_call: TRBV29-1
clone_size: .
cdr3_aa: CSVAGTGGSYEQYF
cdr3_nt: TGCAGCGTTGCTGGGACAGGGGGCAGCTACGAGCAGTACTTC

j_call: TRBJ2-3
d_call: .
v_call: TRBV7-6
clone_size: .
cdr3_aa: CASRPTSSSTDTQYF
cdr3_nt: TGTGCCAGCAGGCCAACTTCATCCTCCACAGATACGCAGTATTTT

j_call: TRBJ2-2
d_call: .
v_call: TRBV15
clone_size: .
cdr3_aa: CATSPEGSTGELFF
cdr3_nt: TGTGCCACCAGCCCGGAGGGCAGTACCGGGGAGCTGTTTTTT

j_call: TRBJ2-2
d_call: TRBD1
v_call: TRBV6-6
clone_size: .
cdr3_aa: CATSGTEDTGELFF
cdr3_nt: TGTGCCACTTCCGGGACAGAGGACACCGGGGAGCTGTTTTTT

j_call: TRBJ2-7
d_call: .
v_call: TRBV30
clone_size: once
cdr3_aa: CAWSPGVAYEQYF
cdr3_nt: TGTGCCTGGAGTCCAGGGGTAGCCTACGAGCAGTACTTC

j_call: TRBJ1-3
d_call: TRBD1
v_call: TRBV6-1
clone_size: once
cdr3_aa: CASSEWGTVSGNTIYF
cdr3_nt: TGTGCCAGCAGTGAATGGGGGACAGTCTCTGGAAACACCATATATTTT

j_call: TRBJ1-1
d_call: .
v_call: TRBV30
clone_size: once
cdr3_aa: CAWTAAGGTEAFF
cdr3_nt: TGTGCCTGGACCGCCGCCGGAGGGACTGAAGCTTTCTTT

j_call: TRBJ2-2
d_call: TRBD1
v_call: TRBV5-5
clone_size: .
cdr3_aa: CASRTGTERRGGLFF
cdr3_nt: TGTGCCAGCAGGACCGGGACAGAACGCCGAGGAGGGCTGTTTTTT

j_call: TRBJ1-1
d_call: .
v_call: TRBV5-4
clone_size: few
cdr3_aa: CASSGDRNTEAFF
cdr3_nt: TGTGCCAGCAGCGGTGACAGAAACACTGAAGCTTTCTTT

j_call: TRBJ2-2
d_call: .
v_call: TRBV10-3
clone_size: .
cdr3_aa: CAISGRAPGELFF
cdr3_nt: TGTGCCATCAGTGGCAGGGCTCCCGGGGAGCTGTTTTTT

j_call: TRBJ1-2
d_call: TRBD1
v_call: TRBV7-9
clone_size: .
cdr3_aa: CASSYTGAFGGYTF
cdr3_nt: TGTGCCAGCAGCTACACAGGGGCCTTCGGTGGCTACACCTTC

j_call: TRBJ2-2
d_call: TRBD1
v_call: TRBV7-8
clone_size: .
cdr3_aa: CASSSRDRGQGTGELFF
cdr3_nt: TGTGCCAGCAGCTCTCGGGACAGGGGGCAGGGCACCGGGGAGCTGTTTTTT

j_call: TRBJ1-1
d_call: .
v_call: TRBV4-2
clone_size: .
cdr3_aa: CASSQDRSVNEEAFF
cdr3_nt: TGTGCCAGCAGCCAAGATCGGTCGGTGAACGAGGAAGCTTTCTTT

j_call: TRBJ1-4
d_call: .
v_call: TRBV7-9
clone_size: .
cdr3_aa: CASSLDSATNEKLFF
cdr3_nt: TGTGCCAGCAGCTTGGACAGTGCAACTAATGAAAAACTGTTTTTT

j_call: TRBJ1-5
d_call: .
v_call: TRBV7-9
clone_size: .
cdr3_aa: CASSAGSAGQPQHF
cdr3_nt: TGTGCCAGCAGCGCCGGTAGCGCCGGTCAGCCCCAGCATTTT

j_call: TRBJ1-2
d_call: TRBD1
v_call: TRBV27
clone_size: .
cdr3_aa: CASSPGQGYGYTF
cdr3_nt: TGTGCCAGCAGCCCGGGACAGGGCTATGGCTACACCTTC

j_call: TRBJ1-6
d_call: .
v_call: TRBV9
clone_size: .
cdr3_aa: CASSDTGATGNSPLHF
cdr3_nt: TGTGCCAGCAGCGACACTGGGGCCACTGGAAATTCACCCCTCCACTTT

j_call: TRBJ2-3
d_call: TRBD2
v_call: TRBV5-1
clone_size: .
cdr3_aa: CASSTAGRTVPTDTQYF
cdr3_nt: TGCGCCAGCAGCACCGCCGGGAGGACGGTCCCCACAGATACGCAGTATTTT

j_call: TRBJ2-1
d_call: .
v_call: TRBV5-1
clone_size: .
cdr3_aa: CASSSETRSSYNEQFF
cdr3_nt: TGCGCCAGCAGCTCCGAGACTAGGAGCTCCTACAATGAGCAGTTCTTC

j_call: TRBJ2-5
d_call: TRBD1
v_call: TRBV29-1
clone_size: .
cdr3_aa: CSVDGMLRQGQETQYF
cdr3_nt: TGCAGCGTTGACGGGATGTTGAGACAGGGCCAAGAGACCCAGTACTTC

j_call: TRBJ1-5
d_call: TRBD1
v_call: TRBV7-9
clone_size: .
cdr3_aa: CASSASGTGYQPQHF
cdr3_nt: TGTGCCAGCAGCGCCTCCGGGACAGGGTATCAGCCCCAGCATTTT

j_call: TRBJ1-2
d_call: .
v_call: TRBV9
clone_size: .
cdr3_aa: CASSPRTAETYGYTF
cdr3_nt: TGTGCCAGCAGCCCCCGGACAGCTGAAACGTATGGCTACACCTTC